The clone carrying this T cell receptor beta chain has only a few counts. The record originates from a study of T-cell reconstitution after alpha-beta-depleted transplantation in children. A library of TCRbeta sequences, prepared with unique molecular identifiers, was generated. From the PCR reads, TCRdb called clonotypes with MiXCR, one entry per CDR3 protein. The sample gives 500,000 to 750,000 distinct CDR3 sequences, 25% to 30% of which show up once; about 35% is in the top ten. The origin of this receptor is a boy under two years old with Wiskott-Aldrich syndrome, due to receive a stem cell transplant. The source was PBMCs, collected before TCRalphabeta/CD19-depleted stem cell transplant.

CDR3 protein: CSVGQGSSYEQYF. In DNA, the CDR3 is TGCAGCGTTGGACAGGGGAGCTCCTACGAGCAGTACTTC. V gene TRBV29-1 combines with J gene TRBJ2-7, with TRBD1 matching 8 bases. The germline CDR1 and CDR2 sequences are SQVTM and ANQGSEA. The length of the CDR3 is 13 residues. The V gene end was trimmed by 4 bases and the J gene end by 0 bases; junction bases not matched to a gene: 2.